This passage covers 14 T cell receptor beta chains from one sample sequenced in a study of patients and donors after allogeneic stem cell transplantation. Using its own MiXCR run on the RT-PCR reads, TCRdb lists one record per CDR3 protein. The top ten clones hold approximately 5.9% of a sample with more than 850,000 distinct CDR3 sequences, about 20% of them seen once. Sequencing used blood, either unsorted or a sorted T cell fraction (not recorded which). These receptors all come from a human donor who was either an allogeneic HSCT recipient or a stem cell or donor lymphocyte infusion donor (not recorded which). It is not recorded whose cells these are; they may come from a transplant donor.

This clonotype was seen repeatedly, ten times or more. The V and J genes are TRBV12-3 or TRBV12-4 and TRBJ2-3; 10 positions match TRBD2. The J segment lost 2 bases and the V segment lost 4 bases, leaving 12 bases of the junction unmatched. The CDR3 contains 18 residues. CDR3 sequence reads: CASSSRGGLADSTDTQYF. The DNA of the CDR3 is TGTGCCAGCAGTTCAAGGGGCGGACTAGCGGACTCCACAGATACGCAGTATTTT.

This chain connects TRBV12-3 or TRBV12-4 to TRBJ2-2; D is undetermined. This CDR3 comprises 13 residues. V lost 5 bases and J lost 5, with 9 bases in between. In DNA, the CDR3 is TGTGCCAGCAGTCCTATCGCGACCGGGGAGCTGTTTTTT. This codes for CASSPIATGELFF.

This clonotype has more than one count but fewer than ten. The genes are TRBV5-5 and TRBJ2-3, with 10 bases matching TRBD2. V shed 4 bases and J 5 bases; nucleotides not matched to a gene: 10. From germline, CDR1 is SGHKS and CDR2 YYEKEE (reference sequence). This CDR3 is 16 amino acids long. CDR3 DNA: TGTGCCAGCAGCCTACCTAGCGGGGGAGGACTAGATACGCAGTATTTT. Protein product: CASSLPSGGGLDTQYF. Drawing the rest from reference TRBV5-5 and TRBJ2-3, the complete variable domain is DAGVTQSPTHLIKTRGQQVTLRCSPISGHKSVSWYQQVLGQGPQFIFQYYEKEERGRGNFPDRFSARQFPNYSSELNVNALLLGDSALYLCASSLPSGGGLDTQYFGPGTRLTVL.

The chain joins TRBV20-1 to TRBJ2-1, with D perhaps matching TRBD2 (6 bases). The CDR3 length is 12 residues. V gave up 2 bases and J gave up 7 bases, with 9 bases separating them. The germline CDR1 and CDR2 sequences are DFQATT and SNEGSKA (reference sequence). The CDR3 DNA is TGCAGTGCTAGATATGGGGGGAATGAGCAGTTCTTC. Protein sequence: CSARYGGNEQFF.

This clonotype was seen a handful of times. This sequence joins TRBV11-3 and TRBJ2-7; 11 positions match TRBD2. This CDR3 has 15 residues. Germline lookup yields CDR1 SGHNT and CDR2 YENEEA. V shed 3 bases and J 3 bases; nucleotides not matched to a gene: 4. The CDR3 here is CASSLTSGIVYEQYF. The CDR3 DNA follows: TGTGCCAGCAGCTTGACTAGCGGGATCGTCTACGAGCAGTACTTC.

This clonotype occurred a few times. The rearrangement uses TRBV4-1 and TRBJ1-6; 8 bases match TRBD1. CDR3 length equals 16 residues. With V trimmed by 0 bases and J by 9 bases, 7 bases remained unmatched. CDR1 is MGHRA and CDR2 is YSYEKL in the germline V gene. The CDR3 region has the DNA TGCGCCAGCAGCCAAGATAGGGCGACAGGGGCTTCACCCCTCCACTTT. Protein product: CASSQDRATGASPLHF.

The chain joins TRBV4-2 to TRBJ2-1; the match to TRBD2 covers 11 bases. This CDR3 spans 16 amino acids. Germline V gene lookup returns CDR1 LGHNA and CDR2 YNFKEQ. The trim removed 4 bases at V and 4 bases at J, leaving 6 bases unmatched. The CDR3 nucleotides are TGTGCCAGCAGCCGCTTACTAGCGGGGGATTACAATGAGCAGTTCTTC. Encoded protein: CASSRLLAGDYNEQFF.

This chain joins TRBV27 and TRBJ1-6, with no clear D. The length of the CDR3 is 17 residues. CDR1 is MNHEY, CDR2 SMNVEV, per germline (reference sequence). The ends were cut back, 4 bases at V and 3 bases at J, with 16 bases in the middle. The CDR3 protein is CASSSFLPSFYNSPLHF. As DNA, the CDR3 is TGTGCCAGCAGTTCCTTTTTGCCCTCCTTCTATAATTCACCCCTCCACTTT.

In its sample, this clonotype was seen a few times. The rearrangement joins TRBV7-2 to TRBJ1-6, with a tentative D call TRBD1 (5 bases). Germline V gives CDR1 SGHTA, CDR2 FQGNSA. This CDR3 contains 16 residues. The ends were cut back, 5 bases at V and 3 bases at J, with 14 bases in the middle. The CDR3 DNA is TGTGCCAGCAGCCCGGGGACGGCTCTCTATAATTCACCCCTCCACTTT. This translates into CASSPGTALYNSPLHF.

The gene calls are TRBV27 and TRBJ2-3, with 9 bases lining up with TRBD1. This CDR3 has 13 residues. Per germline, CDR1 MNHEY and CDR2 SMNVEV (reference sequence). The V and J ends lost 6 bases and 3 bases, in that order; junction bases with no gene match: 1. The CDR3 protein is CASRDRGTDTQYF. In DNA form, the CDR3 reads TGTGCCAGCAGGGACAGGGGAACAGATACGCAGTATTTT.

Many counts were recorded for this clonotype. The rearrangement joins TRBV5-1 to TRBJ2-7, with TRBD1 identical over 9 bases. Germline V lookup: CDR1 SGHRS, CDR2 YFSETQ. The CDR3 covers 15 residues. Trimming took 0 bases from V and 1 from J; bases not matched to a gene: 2. The CDR3 reads CASSLGTGVSYEQYF. The CDR3 coding sequence is TGCGCCAGCAGCTTGGGGACAGGGGTTTCCTACGAGCAGTACTTC.

This clonotype was counted at least ten times. The J gene is TRBJ2-1, the V gene TRBV29-1, with TRBD2 identical over 11 bases. The CDR3 has 15 residues. The V segment lost 2 bases and the J segment 5 bases; nucleotides outside the gene matches: 5. CDR1 and CDR2 (germline): SQVTM, ANQGSEA. In DNA, the CDR3 is TGCAGCGTTGAACTAGCGGGGGGTGTGGACAATGAGCAGTTCTTC. Protein sequence: CSVELAGGVDNEQFF.

Many counts were recorded for this clonotype. The chain combines TRBV5-1 with TRBJ1-1, with 7 bases matching TRBD1. This CDR3 region has 14 residues. V lost 4 bases, J lost 1 base, and 4 bases stayed unmatched. Germline lookup yields CDR1 SGHRS and CDR2 YFSETQ. In DNA, the CDR3 is TGCGCCAGCAGCGGCCGGGACAGGAACACTGAAGCTTTCTTT. This gives the protein CASSGRDRNTEAFF. The full variable domain, completed using reference TRBV5-1 and TRBJ1-1, is KAGVTQTPRYLIKTRGQQVTLSCSPISGHRSVSWYQQTPGQGLQFLFEYFSETQRNKGNFPGRFSGRQFSNSRSEMNVSTLELGDSALYLCASSGRDRNTEAFFGQGTRLTVV.

The CDR3 DNA reads as TGTGCCAGCAGCGTAGAACAGAGAAAACACCCTAACTATGGCTACACCTTC. Protein product: CASSVEQRKHPNYGYTF. This chain links TRBV9 with TRBJ1-2, with D unresolved. CDR3 length: 17 residues. CDR1 and CDR2 (germline): SGDLS, YYNGEE. The germline V and J ends were trimmed by 0 bases and 0 bases, with 15 bases remaining between them.